This TCR beta chain was captured in a study of shared clonotypes between healthy human individuals. The study, taken as a whole, reports: Sharing across four donors was highest in naive CD4 (roughly 5%) and lowest in memory CD8 (roughly 0.4%). Represented genetic and exposure-history diversity was restricted by having few donors. Larger estimated richness was generally seen in naive subsets than in memory subsets.

About this clone itself: The antigen is undetermined.

The germline V and J ends were trimmed by 0 bases and 0 bases, with 15 bases remaining between them. The germline V gene has CDR1 SGHTS and CDR2 YDEGEE. CDR3 length: 17 amino acids. Data came from immunoSEQ multiplex PCR; TCRdb stores just in-frame clones and leaves some out. The sample carries a few hundred thousand clones, about 96% recorded once. What was sequenced was naive CD4+ T cells sorted from blood. Subset noted: CD45RA+ positively selected. The receptor comes from a woman between 25 and 40 years old in good health. The chain carries TRBV5-8 and TRBJ1-1; D possibly corresponds to TRBD1 (5 bases). CDR3 sequence reads: CASSLARDSTMNTEAFF. In DNA, the CDR3 is TGTGCCAGCAGCTTGGCCCGAGACAGTACCATGAACACTGAAGCTTTCTTT.